This TCR beta chain appears in the sequencing data of a study of T cells in Graves' hyperthyroidism and ophthalmopathy. Study details: Staff took peripheral blood when the initial diagnosis was made, before any treatment began. Study results and limitations: Ophthalmopathy was predicted by the model a median of 6.5 months ahead of onset.

The sample holds a few counts of this clonotype. Its target is unknown. TCR beta CDR3 sequences were amplified from RNA transcripts. With the HTBI primer set, the TCR CDR3 went through a first round of RT-PCR. TCRdb independently ran MiXCR on the multiplex PCR reads; one entry per CDR3 protein. The sample holds approximately 720,000 distinct CDR3 sequences, 15% to 20% seen once. Reasons for excluding patients were uncontrolled infection, other autoimmune disease, pregnancy or lactation. The sequenced material came from blood. The sequence was obtained from a woman in her forties or fifties with Graves' hyperthyroidism that later progressed to Graves' ophthalmopathy.

The chain's CDR3 is CASSLQEVTGELFF. The CDR3 nucleotides read TGTGCCAGCAGCTTGCAGGAAGTCACCGGGGAGCTGTTTTTT. The chain recombines TRBV7-6 with TRBJ2-2; D is uncertain. V shed 3 bases and J shed 4 bases, with 9 bases lying between them. The germline V gene encodes CDR1 SGHVS and CDR2 FNYEAQ. There are 14 residues in the CDR3.